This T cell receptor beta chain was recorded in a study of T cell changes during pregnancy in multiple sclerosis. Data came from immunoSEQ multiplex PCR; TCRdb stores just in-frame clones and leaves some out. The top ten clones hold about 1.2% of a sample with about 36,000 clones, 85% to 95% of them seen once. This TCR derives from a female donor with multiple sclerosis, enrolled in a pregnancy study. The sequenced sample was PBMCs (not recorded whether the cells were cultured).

The CDR3 spells CASSQGRGHQPQHF. In DNA, the CDR3 is TGTGCCAGCAGCCAAGGGCGGGGTCATCAGCCCCAGCATTTT. This chain uses TRBV4-2 with TRBJ1-5, with D hard to call. The CDR3 runs 14 residues. Germline V CDR1 and CDR2: LGHNA, YNFKEQ. The V end lost 1 base, the J end lost 5 bases, and 9 bases lay between the germline ends.